This T cell receptor beta chain is from a study of monozygotic twins with inflammatory bowel disease. Overall study findings and caveats: There were differing immunosuppressive treatments, which may have added variability to patient repertoires.

TCRdb re-called the 5' RACE reads; every CDR3 protein appears as one record, without DNA. The table counts approximately 150,000 distinct CDR3 sequences; around 2.4% lies in the top ten. This CDR3 region has 13 residues. The germline CDR1 and CDR2 sequences are MDHEN and SYDVKM. In regard to this clonotype: What it binds is unknown.

Specimen: blood. The chain is built from TRBV28 and TRBJ1-2. The TCR sequence derives from a human donor with ulcerative colitis or Crohn's disease, or a healthy co-twin of an affected twin (not recorded which). CDR3 sequence: CASSLRAEYGYTF.